Listed below are T cell receptor beta chains from one sample, sequenced in a study of shared clonotypes between healthy human individuals. The method was immunoSEQ multiplex PCR; TCRdb's version includes in-frame clones alone and lacks a portion of them. This sample has hundreds of thousands of clones, with 70% to 80% found just once. Sequencing used PBMCs. The receptors originated from a woman aged 40 to 50 in good health. Some clones in this sample may be carry-over from other donors' samples. Each CDR3 is given with its conserved first and last residue. Each record gives: clone size, V gene, D gene, J gene, CDR3 protein, CDR3 DNA. The D gene is left open where the match is weak. Clone size appears in some rows only: once, few, many, or a class for an expanded clone.

NA	TRBV18	NA	TRBJ2-3	CASSYSTDTQYF	TGTGCCAGCTCGTACAGCACAGATACGCAGTATTTT
NA	TRBV29-1	TRBD2	TRBJ2-1	CSVFGTSNEQFF	TGCAGCGTTTTCGGGACTAGCAATGAGCAGTTCTTC
few	TRBV6-1	NA	TRBJ1-5	CASSEVGSRWGNQPQHF	TGTGCCAGCAGTGAAGTCGGGTCTAGGTGGGGCAATCAGCCCCAGCATTTT
NA	TRBV18	NA	TRBJ1-1	CASSPKGGDTEAFF	TGTGCCAGCTCACCAAAGGGGGGGGACACTGAAGCTTTCTTT
NA	TRBV27	NA	TRBJ2-7	CASSFAAGKTYEQYF	TGTGCCAGCAGTTTCGCGGCAGGCAAAACCTACGAGCAGTACTTC
NA	TRBV19	NA	TRBJ2-7	CASSIAMKTYEQYF	TGTGCCAGTAGTATAGCGATGAAGACCTACGAGCAGTACTTC
NA	TRBV7-6	NA	TRBJ2-3	CASSLGGQASDTQYF	TGTGCCAGCAGCTTAGGCGGGCAGGCTTCAGATACGCAGTATTTT
NA	TRBV11-2	TRBD1	TRBJ2-5	CASSSRTGSETQYF	TGTGCCAGCAGCTCCCGGACAGGGTCGGAGACCCAGTACTTC
NA	TRBV20-1	NA	TRBJ2-7	CSAVGTEQYF	TGCAGTGCCGTAGGGACTGAGCAGTACTTC
NA	TRBV2	NA	TRBJ1-1	CASSEWGRAEAFF	TGTGCCAGCAGTGAATGGGGGCGGGCTGAAGCTTTCTTT
once	TRBV4-3	TRBD2	TRBJ2-1	CASSRLAGANNEQFF	TGCGCCAGCAGCCGACTAGCGGGGGCAAACAATGAGCAGTTCTTC
NA	TRBV18	NA	TRBJ2-3	CASSPTKDTQYF	TGTGCCAGCTCACCTACGAAAGATACGCAGTATTTT
NA	TRBV19	NA	TRBJ1-2	CASLRAGRNGYTF	TGTGCCAGTTTGAGGGCAGGGCGGAATGGCTACACCTTC
NA	TRBV15	NA	TRBJ2-6	CATSRDLVASGANVLTF	TGTGCCACCAGCAGAGATTTGGTAGCAAGTGGGGCCAACGTCCTGACTTTC
NA	TRBV19	NA	TRBJ2-7	CASSSQSGLSSYEQYF	TGTGCCAGTAGTTCTCAGAGCGGCCTGAGCTCCTACGAGCAGTACTTC
NA	TRBV2	NA	TRBJ2-3	CASSRWGRGTDTQYF	TGTGCCAGCAGTCGGTGGGGGCGAGGCACAGATACGCAGTATTTT
NA	TRBV5-4	NA	TRBJ2-1	CASSLAEQGGVGEQFF	TGTGCCAGCAGCTTGGCGGAGCAGGGGGGTGTGGGTGAGCAGTTCTTC